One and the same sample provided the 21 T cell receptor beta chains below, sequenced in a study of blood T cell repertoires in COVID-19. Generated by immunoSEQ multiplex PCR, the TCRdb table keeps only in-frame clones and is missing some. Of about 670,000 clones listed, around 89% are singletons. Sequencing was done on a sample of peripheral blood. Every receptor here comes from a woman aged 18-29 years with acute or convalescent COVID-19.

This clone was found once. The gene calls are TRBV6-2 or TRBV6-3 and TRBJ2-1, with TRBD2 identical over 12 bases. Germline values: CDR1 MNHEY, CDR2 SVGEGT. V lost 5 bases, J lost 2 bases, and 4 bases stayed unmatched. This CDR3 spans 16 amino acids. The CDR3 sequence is CASSPGLAGPYNEQFF. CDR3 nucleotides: TGTGCCAGCAGTCCGGGACTAGCGGGCCCCTACAATGAGCAGTTCTTC.

The DNA of the CDR3 is TGTGCCAGCAGTGAAATAGGGGAGGCTGGAAACACCATATATTTT. This gives the protein CASSEIGEAGNTIYF. The chain couples TRBV6-1 to TRBJ1-3, with a tentative D call TRBD1 (5 bases). The germline CDR1 and CDR2 sequences are MNHNS and SASEGT. V lost 2 bases to trimming and J lost 2 bases, with 10 bases between them. The CDR3 is 15 residues long.

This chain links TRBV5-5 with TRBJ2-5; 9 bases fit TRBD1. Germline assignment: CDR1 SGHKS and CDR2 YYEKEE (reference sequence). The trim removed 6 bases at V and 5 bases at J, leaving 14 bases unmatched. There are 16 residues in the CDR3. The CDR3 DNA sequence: TGTGCCAGCACCACGGGCCCGGGACAGGGTAGTGAGACCCAGTACTTC. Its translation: CASTTGPGQGSETQYF.

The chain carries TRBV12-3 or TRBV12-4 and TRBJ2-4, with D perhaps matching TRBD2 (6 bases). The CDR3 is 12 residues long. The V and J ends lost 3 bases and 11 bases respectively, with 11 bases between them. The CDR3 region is CASSLGGEVQYF. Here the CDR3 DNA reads TGTGCCAGCAGTTTGGGGGGAGAGGTTCAGTACTTC.

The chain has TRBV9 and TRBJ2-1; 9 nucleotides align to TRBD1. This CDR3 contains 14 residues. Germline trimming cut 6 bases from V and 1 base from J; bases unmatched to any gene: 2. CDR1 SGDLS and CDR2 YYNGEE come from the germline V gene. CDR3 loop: CASNGQGSYNEQFF. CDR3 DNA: TGTGCCAGCAACGGACAGGGGTCCTACAATGAGCAGTTCTTC. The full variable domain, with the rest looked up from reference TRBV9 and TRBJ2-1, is DSGVTQTPKHLITATGQRVTLRCSPRSGDLSVYWYQQSLDQGLQFLIQYYNGEERAKGNILERFSAQQFPDLHSELNLSSLELGDSALYFCASNGQGSYNEQFFGPGTRLTVL.

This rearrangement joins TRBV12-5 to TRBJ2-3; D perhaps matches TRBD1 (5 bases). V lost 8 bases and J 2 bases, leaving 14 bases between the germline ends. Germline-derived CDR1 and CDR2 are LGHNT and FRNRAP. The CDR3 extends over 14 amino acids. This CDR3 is CASLKGRVTDTQYF. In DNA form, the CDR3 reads TGTGCTAGTCTAAAGGGCAGGGTCACAGATACGCAGTATTTT.

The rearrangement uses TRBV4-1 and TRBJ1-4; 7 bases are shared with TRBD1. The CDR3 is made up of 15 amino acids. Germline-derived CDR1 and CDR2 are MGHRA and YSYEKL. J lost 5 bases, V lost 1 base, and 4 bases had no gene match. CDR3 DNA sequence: TGCGCCAGCAGCCAAGGGACAGGCAAGAATGAAAAACTGTTTTTT. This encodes CASSQGTGKNEKLFF.

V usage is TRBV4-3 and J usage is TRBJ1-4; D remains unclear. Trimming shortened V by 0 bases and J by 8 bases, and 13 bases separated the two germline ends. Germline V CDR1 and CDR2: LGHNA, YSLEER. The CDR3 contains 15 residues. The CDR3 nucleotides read TGCGCCAGCAGCCAAGATTTGACGGGAGGGGAAAAACTGTTTTTT. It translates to CASSQDLTGGEKLFF.

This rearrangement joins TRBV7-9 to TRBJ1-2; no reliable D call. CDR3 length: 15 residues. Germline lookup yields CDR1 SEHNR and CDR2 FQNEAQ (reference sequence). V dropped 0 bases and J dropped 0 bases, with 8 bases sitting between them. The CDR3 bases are TGTGCCAGCAGCTTAGCGATCTCAGCTAACTATGGCTACACCTTC. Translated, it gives CASSLAISANYGYTF.

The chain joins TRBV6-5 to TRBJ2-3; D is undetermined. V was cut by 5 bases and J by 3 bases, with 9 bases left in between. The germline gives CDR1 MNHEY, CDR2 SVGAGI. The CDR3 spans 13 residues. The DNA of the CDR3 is TGTGCCAGCAGTACAGTCGCGACAGATACGCAGTATTTT. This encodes CASSTVATDTQYF.

CDR3 protein: CASTKPTEKHTEAFF. The CDR3 DNA reads as TGTGCCAGCACCAAACCGACAGAGAAACACACTGAAGCTTTCTTT. The gene calls are TRBV5-8 and TRBJ1-1; possible D gene TRBD1, 5 bases. The V gene lost 6 bases and the J gene lost 3 bases, with 18 bases spanning the gap. Germline loops: CDR1 SGHTS, CDR2 YDEGEE. The CDR3 has 15 residues.

The DNA of the CDR3 is TGTGCCAGCTCTTCCGGGACAGGGGGCAGTGAGCAGTACTTC. Protein product: CASSSGTGGSEQYF. This chain connects TRBV27 to TRBJ2-7; 12 nucleotides line up with TRBD1. The CDR3 sequence is 14 residues long. Germline trimming cut 8 bases from V and 7 bases from J; bases unmatched to any gene: 9. CDR1 is MNHEY, CDR2 SMNVEV, per germline (reference sequence).

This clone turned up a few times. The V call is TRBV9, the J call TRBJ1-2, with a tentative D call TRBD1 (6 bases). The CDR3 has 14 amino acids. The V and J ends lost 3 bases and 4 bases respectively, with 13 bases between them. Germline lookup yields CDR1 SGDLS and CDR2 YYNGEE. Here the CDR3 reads CASSAAQGGYGYTF. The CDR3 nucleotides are TGTGCCAGCAGCGCCGCACAGGGTGGCTATGGCTACACCTTC.

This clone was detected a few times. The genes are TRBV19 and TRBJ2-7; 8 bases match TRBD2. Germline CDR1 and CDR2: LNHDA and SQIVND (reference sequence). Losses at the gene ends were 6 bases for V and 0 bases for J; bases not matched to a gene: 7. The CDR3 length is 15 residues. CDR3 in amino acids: CASRFGGTSSYEQYF. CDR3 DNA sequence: TGTGCCAGTAGATTCGGGGGGACTAGCTCCTACGAGCAGTACTTC. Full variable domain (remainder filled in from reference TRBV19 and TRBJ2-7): DGGITQSPKYLFRKEGQNVTLSCEQNLNHDAMYWYRQDPGQGLRLIYYSQIVNDFQKGDIAEGYSVSREKKESFPLTVTSAQKNPTAFYLCASRFGGTSSYEQYFGPGTRLTVT.

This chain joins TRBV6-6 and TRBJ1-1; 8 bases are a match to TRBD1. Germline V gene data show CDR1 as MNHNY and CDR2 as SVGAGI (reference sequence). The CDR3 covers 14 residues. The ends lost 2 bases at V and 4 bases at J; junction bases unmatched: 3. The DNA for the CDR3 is TGTGCCAGCAGTTACGGCACAGGGGGCACTGAAGCTTTCTTT. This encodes CASSYGTGGTEAFF.

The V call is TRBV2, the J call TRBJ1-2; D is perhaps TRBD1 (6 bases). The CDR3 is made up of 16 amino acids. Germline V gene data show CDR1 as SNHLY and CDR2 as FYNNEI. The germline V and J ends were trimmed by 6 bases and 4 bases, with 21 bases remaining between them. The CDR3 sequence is CASRATTQGRGYGYTF. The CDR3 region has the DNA TGTGCCAGCAGAGCTACGACACAGGGCAGGGGCTATGGCTACACCTTC.

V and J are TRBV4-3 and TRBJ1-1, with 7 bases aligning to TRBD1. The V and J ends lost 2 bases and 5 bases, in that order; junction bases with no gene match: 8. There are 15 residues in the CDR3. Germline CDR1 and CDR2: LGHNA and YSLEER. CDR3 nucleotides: TGCGCCAGCAGCCAAAAGGCAGGGGGTGGGACTGAAGCTTTCTTT. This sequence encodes CASSQKAGGGTEAFF.

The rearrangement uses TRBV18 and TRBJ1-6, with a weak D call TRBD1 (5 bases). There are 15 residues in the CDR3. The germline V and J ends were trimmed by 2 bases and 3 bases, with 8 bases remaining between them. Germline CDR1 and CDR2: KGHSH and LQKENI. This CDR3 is CASSPLTVYNSPLHF. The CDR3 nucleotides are TGTGCCAGCTCACCATTGACAGTCTATAATTCACCCCTCCACTTT.

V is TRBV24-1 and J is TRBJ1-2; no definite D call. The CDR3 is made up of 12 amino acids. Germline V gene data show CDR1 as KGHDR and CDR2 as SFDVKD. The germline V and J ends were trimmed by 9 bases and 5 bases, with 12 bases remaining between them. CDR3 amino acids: CATQGEDYGYTF. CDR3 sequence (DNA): TGTGCCACCCAAGGAGAAGATTATGGCTACACCTTC.

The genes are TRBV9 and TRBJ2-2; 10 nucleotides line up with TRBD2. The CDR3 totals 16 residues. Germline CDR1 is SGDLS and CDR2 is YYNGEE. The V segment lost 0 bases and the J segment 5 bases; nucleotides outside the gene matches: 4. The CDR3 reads CASSVASSGRTGELFF. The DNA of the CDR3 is TGTGCCAGCAGCGTAGCTTCTAGCGGGAGAACCGGGGAGCTGTTTTTT.

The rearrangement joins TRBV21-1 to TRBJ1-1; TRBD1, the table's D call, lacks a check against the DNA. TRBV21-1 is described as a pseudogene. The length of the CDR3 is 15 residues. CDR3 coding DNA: TGTGCCAGCAGCAAGGGGACAGGGAGATGCACTGAAGCTTTCTTT. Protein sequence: CASSKGTGRCTEAFF.